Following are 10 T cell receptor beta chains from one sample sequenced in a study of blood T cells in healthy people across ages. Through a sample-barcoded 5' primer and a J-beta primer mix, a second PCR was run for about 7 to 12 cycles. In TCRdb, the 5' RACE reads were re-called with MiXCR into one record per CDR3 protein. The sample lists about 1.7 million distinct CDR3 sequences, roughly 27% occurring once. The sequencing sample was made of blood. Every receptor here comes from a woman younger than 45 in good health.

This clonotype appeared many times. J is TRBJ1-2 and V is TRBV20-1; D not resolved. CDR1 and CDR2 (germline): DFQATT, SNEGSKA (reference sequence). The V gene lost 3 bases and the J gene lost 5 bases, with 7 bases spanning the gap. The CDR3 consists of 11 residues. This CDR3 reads CSASAQYGYTF. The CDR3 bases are TGCAGTGCTAGCGCCCAGTATGGCTACACCTTC.

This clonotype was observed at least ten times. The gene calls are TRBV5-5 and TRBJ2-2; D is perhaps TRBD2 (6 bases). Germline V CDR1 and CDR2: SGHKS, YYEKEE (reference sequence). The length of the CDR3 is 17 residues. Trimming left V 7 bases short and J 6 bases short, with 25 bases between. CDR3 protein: CASHPVATSKVAGELFF. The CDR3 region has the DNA TGTGCCAGCCACCCCGTGGCGACTAGTAAGGTGGCCGGGGAGCTGTTTTTT.

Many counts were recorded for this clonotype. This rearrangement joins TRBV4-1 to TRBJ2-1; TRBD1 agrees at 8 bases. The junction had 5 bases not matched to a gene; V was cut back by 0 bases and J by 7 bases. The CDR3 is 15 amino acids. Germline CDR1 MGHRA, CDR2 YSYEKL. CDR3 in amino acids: CASSQETGEWNEQFF. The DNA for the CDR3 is TGCGCCAGCAGCCAAGAGACAGGGGAATGGAATGAGCAGTTCTTC.

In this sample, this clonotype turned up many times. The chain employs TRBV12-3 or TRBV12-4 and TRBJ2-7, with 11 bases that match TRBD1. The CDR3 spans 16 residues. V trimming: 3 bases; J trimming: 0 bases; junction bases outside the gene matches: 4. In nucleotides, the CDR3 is TGTGCCAGCAGTTTTCCCGGGACAGGGGGCTCCTACGAGCAGTACTTC. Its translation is CASSFPGTGGSYEQYF.

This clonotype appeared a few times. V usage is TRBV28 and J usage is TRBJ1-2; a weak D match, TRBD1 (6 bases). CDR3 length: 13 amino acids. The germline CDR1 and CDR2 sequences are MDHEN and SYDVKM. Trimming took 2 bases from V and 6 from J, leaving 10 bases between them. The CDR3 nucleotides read TGTGCCAGCAGTTTACAACAGGGAGATGGCTACACCTTC. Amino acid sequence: CASSLQQGDGYTF.

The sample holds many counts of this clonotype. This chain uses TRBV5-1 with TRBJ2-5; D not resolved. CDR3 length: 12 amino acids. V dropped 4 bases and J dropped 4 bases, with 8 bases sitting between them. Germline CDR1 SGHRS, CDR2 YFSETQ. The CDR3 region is CASSRMGETQYF. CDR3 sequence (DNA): TGCGCCAGCAGCCGGATGGGAGAGACCCAGTACTTC.

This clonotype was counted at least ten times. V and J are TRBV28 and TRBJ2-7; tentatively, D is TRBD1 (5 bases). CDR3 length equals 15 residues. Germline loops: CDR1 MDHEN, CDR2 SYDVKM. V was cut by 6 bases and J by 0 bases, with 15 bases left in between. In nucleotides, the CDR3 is TGTGCCAGCAGCCCTGCAGGGTTTCCCTCCTACGAGCAGTACTTC. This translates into CASSPAGFPSYEQYF.

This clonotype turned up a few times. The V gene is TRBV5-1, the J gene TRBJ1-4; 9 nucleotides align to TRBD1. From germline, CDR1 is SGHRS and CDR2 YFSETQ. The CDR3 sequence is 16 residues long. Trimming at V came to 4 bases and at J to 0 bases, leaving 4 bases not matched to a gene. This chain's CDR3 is CASSQGQGSTNEKLFF. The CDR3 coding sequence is TGCGCCAGCAGCCAGGGACAGGGATCAACTAATGAAAAACTGTTTTTT.

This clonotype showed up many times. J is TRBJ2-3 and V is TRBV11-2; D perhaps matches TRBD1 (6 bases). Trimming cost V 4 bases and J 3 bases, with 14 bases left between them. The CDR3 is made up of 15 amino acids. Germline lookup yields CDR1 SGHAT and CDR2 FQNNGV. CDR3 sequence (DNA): TGTGCCAGCAGCTCCCGGGACACAAAAACAGATACGCAGTATTTT. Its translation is CASSSRDTKTDTQYF.

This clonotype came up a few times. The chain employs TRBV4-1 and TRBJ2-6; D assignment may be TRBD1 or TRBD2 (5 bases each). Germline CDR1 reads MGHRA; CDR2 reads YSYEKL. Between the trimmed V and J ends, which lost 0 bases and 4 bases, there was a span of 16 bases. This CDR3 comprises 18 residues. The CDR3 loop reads CASSQDSQGLAGANVLTF. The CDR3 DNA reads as TGCGCCAGCAGCCAAGATAGCCAGGGCCTAGCCGGGGCCAACGTCCTGACTTTC.